Shown below are 22 T cell receptor beta chains from a single sample sequenced in a study of molecular identifiers for immune sequencing clone quantification. MiXCR was run by TCRdb on the PCR reads, yielding one entry per CDR3 protein. Here the sample spans approximately 550,000 distinct CDR3 sequences, over 20% being singletons. The sequenced sample consisted of naive CD8+ T cells from blood, with Jurkat cell RNA spiked in. Subset described: FACS-sorted CD8+CD4-CCR7+CD45RA+ naive T cells. The receptor source for this set is a human donor in good health. Some libraries in this study had Jurkat cell RNA spiked in.

Remarks on this clonotype: The conserved phenylalanine or tryptophan is not found at the CDR3 terminus, so this likely reflects a read error. The chain has TRBV27 and TRBJ1-5, with 8 bases matching TRBD1. The CDR3 is made up of 15 amino acids. Per germline, CDR1 MNHEY and CDR2 SMNVEV (reference sequence). The CDR3 reads CGTGPGTGGNQPQHL. In DNA, the CDR3 is TGCGGAACTGGCCCAGGGACAGGCGGGAATCAGCCCCAGCATCTT.

The chain is built from TRBV28 and TRBJ2-7; D may be TRBD1 or TRBD2 (5 bases each). This CDR3 contains 14 residues. The germline V and J ends were trimmed by 3 bases and 7 bases, with 16 bases remaining between them. Germline CDR1 reads MDHEN; CDR2 reads SYDVKM. The CDR3 DNA follows: TGTGCCAGCAGTTTCGATCTGGGGGTCAGGGAGCAGTACTTC. This gives the protein CASSFDLGVREQYF.

This clonotype was seen many times. The chain's CDR3 is CASSPLRQGLSYNEQFF. In DNA, the CDR3 is TGTGCCAGCAGTCCCCTCAGGCAGGGACTTTCCTACAATGAGCAGTTCTTC. J is TRBJ2-1 and V is TRBV12-3 or TRBV12-4; possible D gene TRBD2, 6 bases. Between the trimmed V and J ends, which lost 5 bases and 1 base, there was a span of 18 bases. The CDR3 is 17 amino acids.

Ten or more counts support this clonotype. The chain employs TRBV4-3 and TRBJ1-2, with D tentatively TRBD1 (6 bases). Trimming removed 2 bases from V and 2 bases from J, with 15 bases in between. Per the germline V gene, CDR1 is LGHNA and CDR2 is YSLEER. There are 16 residues in the CDR3. CDR3 in DNA: TGCGCCAGCAGCCAATCCGTTCGGACAGAGAACTATGGCTACACCTTC. Protein product: CASSQSVRTENYGYTF.

The sample holds many counts of this clonotype. The chain uses TRBV28 and TRBJ2-7, with 9 bases fitting TRBD2. The CDR3 totals 16 residues. V trimming: 3 bases; J trimming: 4 bases; junction bases outside the gene matches: 10. Germline CDR1 is MDHEN and CDR2 is SYDVKM. CDR3 nucleotide sequence: TGTGCCAGCAGTTTGGGCCCCAGCGGGAGGATTTACGAGCAGTACTTC. This codes for CASSLGPSGRIYEQYF.

This clonotype was detected ten times or more. The chain is built from TRBV6-2 or TRBV6-3 and TRBJ1-2; no clear D. CDR1 and CDR2 from the germline V gene are MNHEY and SVGEGT. This CDR3 has 12 residues. Trimming stripped 6 bases from V and 6 bases from J, with 11 bases between. CDR3 region: CASRETSHGYTF. CDR3 DNA sequence: TGTGCCAGCAGGGAAACATCCCATGGCTACACCTTC.

On this clonotype itself: With a much larger clone just one base away, this may be a read error. V gene TRBV20-1 combines with J gene TRBJ1-5; TRBD1 aligns across 11 bases. From germline, CDR1 is DFQATT and CDR2 SNEGSKA (reference sequence). CDR3 length: 14 residues. CDR3 in DNA: TGCAGTGCTAGAGGGACAGGGGGCAATCGGCCCCAGCATTTT. It specifies CSARGTGGNRPQHF.

This clonotype was seen repeatedly, ten times or more. The chain couples TRBV6-6 to TRBJ2-3; 9 bases fit TRBD2. Germline V CDR1 and CDR2: MNHNY, SVGAGI (reference sequence). The CDR3 has 15 amino acids. V lost 2 bases to trimming and J lost 7 bases; unmatched junction nucleotides: 7. This CDR3 is CASSYPQRGDNTQYF. In DNA, the CDR3 is TGTGCCAGCAGTTACCCCCAGCGGGGGGATAATACGCAGTATTTT.

The table lists this clonotype with a few counts. The chain has TRBV19 and TRBJ2-5; TRBD1 agrees at 7 bases. This CDR3 is built from 16 residues. Germline V lookup: CDR1 LNHDA, CDR2 SQIVND (reference sequence). With 3 bases clipped from V and 2 bases from J, the junction kept 9 bases outside the gene matches. The chain's CDR3 is CASSISLGTAQETQYF. The CDR3 DNA follows: TGTGCCAGTAGTATTTCGCTGGGGACAGCACAAGAGACCCAGTACTTC.

On this clonotype: This may arise from a read error, as a much more abundant clone is one base away. The chain carries TRBV9 and TRBJ2-1; 16 bases line up with TRBD2. The CDR3 has 19 amino acids. CDR1 is SGDLS and CDR2 is YYNGEE in the germline V gene. V was clipped by 3 bases and J by 12 bases; unmatched bases: 18. CDR3 nucleotide sequence: TGTGCCAGCAGCGGAGAGGGACTAGCGGGGGGGTCGAGTATCGGTGGGCAGTTCTTC. The encoded protein is CASSGEGLAGGSSIGGQFF.

This clonotype has a handful of counts. The chain carries TRBV30 and TRBJ1-2, with D unclear. The CDR3 extends over 12 amino acids. Per the germline V gene, CDR1 is GTSNPN and CDR2 is SVGIG (reference sequence). The V end lost 1 base, the J end lost 4 bases, and 7 bases lay between the germline ends. The CDR3 reads CAWSGGSYGYTF. The DNA of the CDR3 is TGTGCCTGGAGTGGTGGGAGCTATGGCTACACCTTC.

A few counts support this clonotype. The CDR3: CASSEGAGAPLNEQFF. The CDR3 nucleotides are TGTGCCAGCAGTGAGGGGGCGGGGGCCCCGCTCAATGAGCAGTTCTTC. The chain carries TRBV2 and TRBJ2-1; D might be TRBD2 (7 bases). The length of the CDR3 is 16 residues. Trimming removed 3 bases at V and 6 bases at J, with 18 bases between. Germline lookup yields CDR1 SNHLY and CDR2 FYNNEI.

The chain couples TRBV30 to TRBJ2-6, with TRBD1 as a possible D gene (5 bases). The V gene lost 0 bases and the J gene lost 0 bases, with 18 bases spanning the gap. Germline V gives CDR1 GTSNPN, CDR2 SVGIG (reference sequence). The CDR3 has 19 amino acids. CDR3 in amino acids: CAWSVRFGAPVSGANVLTF. CDR3 nucleotide sequence: TGTGCCTGGAGTGTACGGTTTGGGGCCCCGGTCTCTGGGGCCAACGTCCTGACTTTC.

This clonotype came up a few times. CDR3 nucleotide sequence: TGCGCCAGCAGCCAAGAACAACGCGGGGGGAGCTCCTACGAGCAGTACTTC. Its protein product is CASSQEQRGGSSYEQYF. The rearrangement joins TRBV4-3 to TRBJ2-7; 8 nucleotides align to TRBD2. V lost 0 bases to trimming and J lost 0 bases; unmatched junction nucleotides: 7. This CDR3 spans 17 amino acids. In germline, CDR1 is LGHNA, CDR2 YSLEER.

In its sample, this clonotype was seen many times. The chain recombines TRBV6-2 or TRBV6-3 with TRBJ2-3, with D tentatively TRBD2 (6 bases). V lost 0 bases and J lost 3, with 13 bases in between. Germline values: CDR1 MNHEY, CDR2 SVGEGT. This CDR3 contains 16 residues. The CDR3 nucleotides are TGTGCCAGCAGTTACTCGATGGGAGGCCCGACAGATACGCAGTATTTT. As protein: CASSYSMGGPTDTQYF.

Only a few counts were recorded for this clonotype. The gene calls are TRBV28 and TRBJ2-7, with TRBD2 as a possible D gene (5 bases). CDR1 and CDR2 (germline): MDHEN, SYDVKM. Trimming cost V 3 bases and J 2 bases, with 14 bases left between them. The CDR3 runs to 15 residues. In DNA form, the CDR3 reads TGTGCCAGCAGTTTGCGCCTAGCCCAAGCCTACGAGCAGTACTTC. It yields the protein CASSLRLAQAYEQYF.

J is TRBJ2-7 and V is TRBV5-4; 10 bases map to TRBD2. J lost 5 bases, V lost 2 bases, and 4 bases had no gene match. This CDR3 has 14 amino acids. The germline V gene has CDR1 SGHNT and CDR2 YYREEE (reference sequence). In DNA form, the CDR3 reads TGTGCCAGCAGCTTTAGCGGGAGGACGCACGAGCAGTACTTC. Its translation: CASSFSGRTHEQYF.

The rearrangement joins TRBV11-2 to TRBJ1-2; 11 bases are shared with TRBD1. With V trimmed by 5 bases and J by 4 bases, 6 bases remained unmatched. CDR1 and CDR2 from the germline V gene are SGHAT and FQNNGV. This CDR3 contains 15 residues. The DNA for the CDR3 is TGTGCCAGCAGCATAGGGACAGGGGGGCTCTATGGCTACACCTTC. This encodes CASSIGTGGLYGYTF.

This clonotype was seen at least ten times. This chain uses TRBV6-1 with TRBJ1-5; perhaps TRBD1 as D (6 bases). CDR1 is MNHNS and CDR2 is SASEGT in the germline V gene. V was cut by 8 bases and J by 0 bases, with 14 bases left in between. The CDR3 length is 15 residues. CDR3 sequence (DNA): TGTGCCAGCCTCGAGGGGGAGTATAGCAATCAGCCCCAGCATTTT. Encoded protein: CASLEGEYSNQPQHF.

This clonotype was counted between two and nine times. This chain joins TRBV12-3 or TRBV12-4 and TRBJ2-3; 7 nucleotides match TRBD1. The CDR3 is 15 residues long. After removal of 5 bases from V and 3 bases from J, the junction contained 8 bases not matched to a gene. CDR3 bases: TGTGCCAGCAGTCCGTACAGGGGACGGACAGATACGCAGTATTTT. As protein: CASSPYRGRTDTQYF.

This clonotype was recorded at least ten times. The chain links TRBV2 to TRBJ1-5; 8 positions agree with TRBD1. V shed 1 base, J shed 6 bases, and the junction held 11 bases outside the gene matches. Germline V gives CDR1 SNHLY, CDR2 FYNNEI. This CDR3 spans 17 amino acids. The CDR3, as DNA: TGTGCCAGCAGTGAAGATTTCGGCAGGGGGCTCGCTCAGCCCCAGCATTTT. Amino acid sequence: CASSEDFGRGLAQPQHF. The variable domain in full, completed from reference TRBV2 and TRBJ1-5, reads EPEVTQTPSHQVTQMGQEVILRCVPISNHLYFYWYRQILGQKVEFLVSFYNNEISEKSEIFDDQFSVERPDGSNFTLKIRSTKLEDSAMYFCASSEDFGRGLAQPQHFGDGTRLSIL.

Comments on this clonotype: A single base separates this from a much larger clone, so it may be a read error. The V gene is TRBV29-1, the J gene TRBJ2-7; a weak D match, TRBD2 (6 bases). Germline CDR1 and CDR2: SQVTM and ANQGSEA. Trimming took 8 bases from V and 9 from J, leaving 17 bases between them. CDR3 length: 11 residues. In DNA form, the CDR3 reads TGCAGCTTTGCATGGGGGGTCGGGCAGTACTTC. Its protein product is CSFAWGVGQYF.